The 22 T cell receptor beta chains given below trace back to one sample, sequenced in a study of CD8 T cells in ankylosing spondylitis. MiXCR, applied by TCRdb to the 5' RACE reads, yields one record per CDR3 protein. The data hold around 210,000 distinct CDR3 sequences, with less than 9.5% observed a single time. The sample comprised blood, either unsorted or a sorted T cell fraction (not recorded which). Receptors were obtained from a female donor with ankylosing spondylitis or in good health (not recorded which).

At least ten counts were recorded for this clonotype. This chain uses TRBV5-1 with TRBJ2-7; D gene uncertain. CDR1 and CDR2 (germline): SGHRS, YFSETQ. V was cut by 6 bases and J by 6 bases, with 13 bases left in between. This CDR3 is built from 12 residues. CDR3 residues: CASISPESEQYF. CDR3 in DNA: TGCGCCAGCATTTCTCCGGAGTCCGAGCAGTACTTC.

This clonotype was picked up many times. The V and J genes are TRBV3-1 and TRBJ1-1; D gene ambiguous. With 1 base removed from V and 4 bases from J, the gap between germline ends came to 7 bases. The CDR3 spans 13 residues. Germline CDR1 is LGHDT and CDR2 is YNNKEL (reference sequence). This CDR3 is CASSQGGGTEAFF. The CDR3 DNA sequence: TGTGCCAGCAGCCAAGGGGGTGGCACTGAAGCTTTCTTT.

This clonotype came up a few times. The rearrangement joins TRBV25-1 to TRBJ1-2; 8 bases match TRBD1. The J segment lost 7 bases and the V segment lost 3 bases, leaving 4 bases of the junction unmatched. Looked up from germline, CDR1 is MGHDK and CDR2 is SYGVNS. The CDR3 runs to 13 residues. The CDR3 sequence is CASSEGQAGGYTF. The CDR3 nucleotides are TGTGCCAGCAGTGAGGGACAGGCGGGTGGCTACACCTTC.

The sample holds many counts of this clonotype. The J gene is TRBJ2-7, the V gene TRBV20-1; no clear D gene. CDR1 DFQATT and CDR2 SNEGSKA come from the germline V gene (reference sequence). The CDR3 spans 14 residues. Trimming took 2 bases from V and 2 from J, leaving 13 bases between them. CDR3 coding DNA: TGCAGTGCTAGAAACCAGCTCTCCACCTACGAGCAGTACTTC. This translates into CSARNQLSTYEQYF.

This clonotype was observed many times. This chain uses TRBV5-6 with TRBJ2-1; 8 bases match TRBD1. The J segment lost 2 bases and the V segment lost 4 bases, leaving 11 bases of the junction unmatched. This CDR3 contains 17 residues. CDR1 is SGHDT and CDR2 is YYEEEE in the germline V gene. CDR3: CASSERGQGGPYNEQFF. CDR3 nucleotides: TGTGCCAGCAGCGAACGAGGACAGGGTGGCCCCTACAATGAGCAGTTCTTC.

In this sample, this clonotype turned up many times. The V and J genes are TRBV29-1 and TRBJ2-1; D perhaps matches TRBD2 (6 bases). The germline V gene encodes CDR1 SQVTM and CDR2 ANQGSEA. The CDR3 is made up of 15 amino acids. The V end was cut by 6 bases, the J end by 0 bases, with 15 bases between. For the CDR3, the DNA is TGCAGCGTCACTGAACTGGGGGGCTCCTACAATGAGCAGTTCTTC. It specifies CSVTELGGSYNEQFF.

This clonotype was recorded at least ten times. This chain connects TRBV28 to TRBJ1-4, with D perhaps matching TRBD1 (5 bases). Germline V gene lookup returns CDR1 MDHEN and CDR2 SYDVKM. Trimming shortened V by 4 bases and J by 5 bases, and 14 bases separated the two germline ends. The CDR3 extends over 15 amino acids. The CDR3 DNA reads as TGTGCCAGCAGTTCCCGGGACGGATTAAATGAAAAACTGTTTTTT. This encodes CASSSRDGLNEKLFF.

This clonotype appeared many times. The chain is built from TRBV27 and TRBJ2-1; the D is unclear. Germline values: CDR1 MNHEY, CDR2 SMNVEV (reference sequence). Between the trimmed V and J ends, which lost 10 bases and 5 bases, there was a span of 24 bases. The CDR3 sequence is 16 residues long. The CDR3 coding sequence is TGTGCCACCTTCCAGCTCGGTTTTATGGGAAACAATGAGCAGTTCTTC. Its protein is CATFQLGFMGNNEQFF.

This clonotype was seen only a few times. The chain carries TRBV6-1 and TRBJ2-3, with 7 bases fitting TRBD1. The CDR3 is 15 amino acids. Germline V gene sequence: CDR1 MNHNS, CDR2 SASEGT. With V trimmed by 6 bases and J by 2 bases, 8 bases remained unmatched. Here the CDR3 reads CASRQDRRDTDTQYF. In DNA, the CDR3 is TGTGCCAGCAGGCAGGACAGGAGAGACACAGATACGCAGTATTTT.

This clonotype was detected ten times or more. The chain joins TRBV13 to TRBJ2-7, with TRBD2 matching over 11 bases. This CDR3 region has 15 residues. The V segment lost 5 bases and the J segment 4 bases; nucleotides outside the gene matches: 7. Germline V gene lookup returns CDR1 PRHDT and CDR2 FYEKMQ (reference sequence). CDR3 loop: CASSLRGLAAYEQYF. The CDR3 nucleotides read TGTGCCAGCAGCCTCCGGGGACTAGCGGCTTACGAGCAGTACTTC.

The rearrangement links TRBV5-6 to TRBJ2-1; perhaps TRBD2 as D (6 bases). This CDR3 has 18 amino acids. Germline V gene data show CDR1 as SGHDT and CDR2 as YYEEEE. V was shortened by 2 bases and J by 4 bases, with 22 bases between the two germline ends. The CDR3 DNA follows: TGTGCCAGCAGCTTTGGAGGCGCGGGGAGTTTAATTTACAATGAGCAGTTCTTC. It is translated as CASSFGGAGSLIYNEQFF.

A remark on this clonotype: A read error may produce the germline difference seen at one junction end. J is TRBJ2-7 and V is TRBV11-2, with 11 bases aligning to TRBD2. Germline V CDR1 and CDR2: SGHAT, FQNNGV. CDR3 length equals 17 residues. Here the CDR3 DNA reads TGTGCCAGCAGTAGGTTGAGTAGCGGGAGGGCCTTCTACGCGCAGTACTTC. Protein sequence: CASSRLSSGRAFYAQYF. The entire variable domain, with the rest obtained from reference TRBV11-2 and TRBJ2-7, is as follows: EAGVAQSPRYKIIEKRQSVAFWCNPISGHATLYWYQQILGQGPKLLIQFQNNGVVDDSQLPKDRFSAERLKGVDSTLKIQPAKLEDSAVYLCASSRLSSGRAFYAQYFGPGTRLTVT.

This clonotype was recorded at least ten times. This sequence joins TRBV5-1 and TRBJ1-2, with D possibly being TRBD1 (6 bases). Germline V gene lookup returns CDR1 SGHRS and CDR2 YFSETQ. This CDR3 is built from 18 residues. Deletions cut 0 bases from V and 6 bases from J, with 24 bases between. The DNA for the CDR3 is TGCGCCAGCAGCTTGGATGGGACAAAAAGAGGTTTTGGCGATGGCTACACCTTC. Translating it yields CASSLDGTKRGFGDGYTF.

This clonotype was recorded many times. The rearrangement uses TRBV29-1 and TRBJ2-3; D unresolved. V was trimmed by 8 bases and J by 3 bases, leaving 24 bases between them. The CDR3 extends over 16 amino acids. Germline V gene sequence: CDR1 SQVTM, CDR2 ANQGSEA. Here the CDR3 reads CSILTSRSIRTDTQYF. Here the CDR3 DNA reads TGCAGCATTCTGACTTCTAGGTCAATCCGGACAGATACGCAGTATTTT.

This clonotype was recorded many times. One end of the junction fails to match germline, which may point to a read error. The chain has TRBV4-3 and TRBJ2-3; D gene unclear. This CDR3 spans 12 amino acids. The germline V gene has CDR1 LGHNA and CDR2 YSLEER. The DNA for the CDR3 is TGCGCCAGCAGCCAAGAGTCAGAAACGCAGTATTTT. Its translation: CASSQESETQYF.

This clonotype showed up just a few times. The chain carries TRBV7-3 and TRBJ1-1; D is undetermined. CDR3 length: 14 amino acids. Germline loops: CDR1 SGHTA, CDR2 FQGTGA. V was clipped by 3 bases and J by 5 bases, with 13 bases between them. CDR3 sequence reads: CASSLGRTGTEAFF. The CDR3 bases are TGTGCCAGCAGCTTGGGCCGAACGGGTACTGAAGCTTTCTTT.

This clonotype appeared many times. This chain connects TRBV7-2 to TRBJ2-1; D remains ambiguous. In germline, CDR1 is SGHTA, CDR2 FQGNSA. The CDR3 spans 11 residues. Trimming shortened V by 7 bases and J by 8 bases, and 9 bases separated the two germline ends. The CDR3 reads CASTAAYEQFF. The CDR3 DNA is TGTGCCAGCACCGCGGCGTATGAGCAGTTCTTC.

Regarding this clonotype: This may be a read error: a much more frequent sequence differs by one nucleotide. The V gene is TRBV20-1, the J gene TRBJ2-1; 11 bases map to TRBD2. Germline CDR1 reads DFQATT; CDR2 reads SNEGSKA (reference sequence). Trimming removed 0 bases from V and 3 bases from J; junction bases left unmatched: 4. The CDR3 extends over 16 amino acids. The CDR3 DNA is TGCAGTGCTAGAGATCCCACTAGCGGGAGCTACAATGAGCAGTTCTTC. As protein: CSARDPTSGSYNEQFF.

This clonotype came up many times. J is TRBJ2-2 and V is TRBV12-3 or TRBV12-4; D remains ambiguous. The CDR3 has 11 residues. V shed 7 bases and J shed 8 bases, with 8 bases lying between them. The CDR3 reads CASTSWGELFF. CDR3 DNA sequence: TGTGCCAGCACCTCCTGGGGGGAGCTGTTTTTT.

This clonotype occurred many times. The chain carries TRBV6-5 and TRBJ2-1; 9 positions agree with TRBD1. Germline loops: CDR1 MNHEY, CDR2 SVGAGI. The CDR3 loop spans 15 amino acids. Trimming removed 2 bases from V and 7 bases from J; junction bases left unmatched: 6. DNA for the CDR3: TGTGCCAGCAGTTACCGCGGGACAGGGAGAAATGAGCAGTTCTTC. Protein product: CASSYRGTGRNEQFF.

This clonotype appeared a single time. The chain joins TRBV5-1 to TRBJ1-1; D remains unclear. The ends were cut back, 3 bases at V and 0 bases at J, with 6 bases in the middle. There are 13 residues in the CDR3. Per germline, CDR1 SGHRS and CDR2 YFSETQ. CDR3 loop: CASSSLVNTEAFF. CDR3 sequence (DNA): TGCGCCAGCAGCTCCCTCGTGAACACTGAAGCTTTCTTT.

At least ten counts were recorded for this clonotype. This sequence joins TRBV6-1 and TRBJ2-1; D is unclear. V lost 7 bases and J lost 0, with 10 bases in between. The length of the CDR3 is 14 residues. Germline CDR1 and CDR2: MNHNS and SASEGT. In DNA, the CDR3 is TGTGCCAGCACGAGACCGTCCTCCTACAATGAGCAGTTCTTC. Protein product: CASTRPSSYNEQFF.